These T cell receptor beta chains were read from a single sample in a study of vaccination effects on CD4 cells after COVID-19. These receptors' antigens are unknown. Profiling relied on immunoSEQ multiplex PCR, and the TCRdb table lists in-frame clones only, not all of them. Of just under 60,000 clones listed, about 78% are singletons. Sequencing used CD4+ T cells from PBMCs cultured with HCoV-OC43 spike peptides, obtained after COVID-19 vaccination. These receptor sequences come from a human donor who received a COVID-19 vaccine. Each CDR3 is given with its conserved first and last residue. D genes are given only for firm matches. The size entry is marked missing in some rows and otherwise reads once, few, many or a size class.

NA TRBJ2-5 TRBV12-5 TRBD1 TGTGCTAGTGGTTTGAGGGGGCAAGGTGGGGTCGAGACCCAGTACTTC CASGLRGQGGVETQYF
NA TRBJ2-2 TRBV6-6 TRBD1 TGTGCCAGCAGTCCTCAGGGGGCAGTCGGGGAGCTGTTTTTT CASSPQGAVGELFF
NA TRBJ2-5 TRBV19 NA TGTGCCAGTAGTATCGCCCAGCTACAAGAGACCCAGTACTTC CASSIAQLQETQYF
NA TRBJ2-3 TRBV7-3 TRBD2 TGTGCCAGCAGCTTAAGAAGTACTAGCGGGGGATACACAGATACGCAGTATTTT CASSLRSTSGGYTDTQYF
NA TRBJ1-1 TRBV15 TRBD1 TGTGCCACCAGCAGGGGACAGCCGAACACTGAAGCTTTCTTT CATSRGQPNTEAFF
few TRBJ2-2 TRBV6-5 TRBD2 TGTGCCAGCAGCGGACTAGCGGGGGGCACCGGGGAGCTGTTTTTT CASSGLAGGTGELFF
NA TRBJ2-1 TRBV14 NA TGTGCCAGCAGCCAGATACACGGAGGGAATGAGCAGTTCTTC CASSQIHGGNEQFF
NA TRBJ2-2 TRBV5-4 NA TGTGCCAGCAGCCCTCCTCCAGGGAGTAACACCGGGGAGCTGTTTTTT CASSPPPGSNTGELFF
NA TRBJ1-2 TRBV12-3/TRBV12-4 TRBD1 TGTGCCAGCGCAGACAGGGGGCCTGGGGGCTACACCTTC CASADRGPGGYTF
NA TRBJ2-5 TRBV3-1/TRBV3-2 TRBD2 TGTGCCAGCAGCCAGCGGGGTAGCGGGGAGACCCAGTACTTC CASSQRGSGETQYF
NA TRBJ1-4 TRBV4-1 NA TGCGCCAGCAGCCAAGCCCAGGGATCTGAAAAACTGTTTTTT CASSQAQGSEKLFF
NA TRBJ2-3 TRBV7-2 NA TGTGCCAGCAGCTTAGCCACAGCCCACTTAGGTTATACGCAGTATTTT CASSLATAHLGYTQYF
NA TRBJ1-2 TRBV15 NA TGTGCCACCAGCAGAGAACAGGGCTTCACTTATGGCTACACCTTC CATSREQGFTYGYTF
NA TRBJ2-3 TRBV14 NA TGTGCCAGCAGCCAAGGTCGGGGCCTTGTCCGCGATACGCAGTATTTT CASSQGRGLVRDTQYF
NA TRBJ2-1 TRBV19 TRBD1 TGTGCCAGTAGTAGGGACAGGGGGGTCTACAATGAGCAGTTCTTC CASSRDRGVYNEQFF